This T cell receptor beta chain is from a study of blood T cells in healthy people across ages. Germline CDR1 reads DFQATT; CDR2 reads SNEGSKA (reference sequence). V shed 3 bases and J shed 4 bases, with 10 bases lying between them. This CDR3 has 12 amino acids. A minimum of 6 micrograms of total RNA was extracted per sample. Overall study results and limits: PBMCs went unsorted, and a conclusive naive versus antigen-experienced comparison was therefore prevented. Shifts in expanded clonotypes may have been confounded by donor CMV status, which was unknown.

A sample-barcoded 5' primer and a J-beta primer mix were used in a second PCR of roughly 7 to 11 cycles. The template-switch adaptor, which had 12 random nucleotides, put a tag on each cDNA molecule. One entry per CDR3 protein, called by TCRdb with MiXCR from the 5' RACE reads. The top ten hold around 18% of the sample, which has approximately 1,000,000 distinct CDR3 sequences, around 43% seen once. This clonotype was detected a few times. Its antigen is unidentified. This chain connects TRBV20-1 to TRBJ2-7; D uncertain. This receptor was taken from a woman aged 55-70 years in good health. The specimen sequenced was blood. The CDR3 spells CSARGNEYEQYF. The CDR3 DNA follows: TGCAGTGCTAGGGGGAATGAGTACGAGCAGTACTTC.